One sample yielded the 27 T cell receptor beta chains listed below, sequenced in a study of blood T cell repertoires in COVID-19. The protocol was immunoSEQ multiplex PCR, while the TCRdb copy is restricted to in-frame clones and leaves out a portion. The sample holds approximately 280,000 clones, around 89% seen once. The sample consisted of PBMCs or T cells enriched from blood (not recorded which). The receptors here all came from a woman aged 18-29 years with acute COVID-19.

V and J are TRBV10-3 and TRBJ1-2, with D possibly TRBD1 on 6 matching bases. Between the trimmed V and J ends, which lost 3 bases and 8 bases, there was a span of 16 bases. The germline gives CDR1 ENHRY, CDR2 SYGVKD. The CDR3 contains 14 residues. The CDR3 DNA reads TGTGCCATCAGTGACACAGGGCGGACGGGGGGCTACACCTTC. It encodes CAISDTGRTGGYTF.

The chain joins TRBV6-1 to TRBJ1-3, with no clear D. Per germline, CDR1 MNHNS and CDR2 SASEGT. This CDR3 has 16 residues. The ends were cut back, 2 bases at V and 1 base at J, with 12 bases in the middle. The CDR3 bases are TGTGCCAGCAGTGAATTTCCCCCGGGGTCTGGAAACACCATATATTTT. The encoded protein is CASSEFPPGSGNTIYF.

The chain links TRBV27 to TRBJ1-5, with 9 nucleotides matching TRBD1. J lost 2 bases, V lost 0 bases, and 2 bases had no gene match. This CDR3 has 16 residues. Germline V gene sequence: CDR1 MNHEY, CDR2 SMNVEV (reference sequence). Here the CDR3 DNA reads TGTGCCAGCAGTTTATCTTGGACAGGGGGCAATCAGCCCCAGCATTTT. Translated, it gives CASSLSWTGGNQPQHF.

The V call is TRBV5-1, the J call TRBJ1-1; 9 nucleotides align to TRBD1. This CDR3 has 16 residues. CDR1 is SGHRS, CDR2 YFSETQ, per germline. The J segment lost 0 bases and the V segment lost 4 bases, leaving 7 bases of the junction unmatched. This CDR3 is CASSPGQGYLNTEAFF. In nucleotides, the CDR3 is TGCGCCAGCAGCCCGGGACAGGGCTACCTGAACACTGAAGCTTTCTTT.

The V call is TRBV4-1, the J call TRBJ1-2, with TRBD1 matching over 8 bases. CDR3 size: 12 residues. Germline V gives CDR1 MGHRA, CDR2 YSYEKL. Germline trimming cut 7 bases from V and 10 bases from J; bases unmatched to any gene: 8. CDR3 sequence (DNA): TGCGCCAGCAAAAGCGGGACAGGATTCTACACCTTC. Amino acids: CASKSGTGFYTF.

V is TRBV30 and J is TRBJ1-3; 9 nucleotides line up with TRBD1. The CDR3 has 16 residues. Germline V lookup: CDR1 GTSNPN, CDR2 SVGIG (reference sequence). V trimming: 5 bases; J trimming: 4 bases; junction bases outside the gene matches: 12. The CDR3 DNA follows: TGTGCCTGGGAGAATTTTTACAGGGGGCAAGGAAACACCATATATTTT. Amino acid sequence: CAWENFYRGQGNTIYF.

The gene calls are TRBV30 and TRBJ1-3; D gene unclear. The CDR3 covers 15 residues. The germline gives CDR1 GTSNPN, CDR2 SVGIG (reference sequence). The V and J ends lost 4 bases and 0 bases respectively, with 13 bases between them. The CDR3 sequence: CAWKRPGNSGNTIYF. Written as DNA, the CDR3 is TGTGCCTGGAAACGGCCAGGCAACTCTGGAAACACCATATATTTT.

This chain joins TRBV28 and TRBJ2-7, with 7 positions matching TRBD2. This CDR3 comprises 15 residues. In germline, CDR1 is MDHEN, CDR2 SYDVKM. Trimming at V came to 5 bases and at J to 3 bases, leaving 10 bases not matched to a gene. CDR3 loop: CASSPSGGTVYEQYF. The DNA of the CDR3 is TGTGCCAGCAGTCCTAGCGGCGGAACCGTCTACGAGCAGTACTTC.

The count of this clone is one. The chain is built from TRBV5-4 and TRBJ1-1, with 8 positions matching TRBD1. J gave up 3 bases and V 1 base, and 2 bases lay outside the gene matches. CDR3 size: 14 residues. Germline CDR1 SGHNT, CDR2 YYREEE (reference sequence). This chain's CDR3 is CASSLNRGDTEAFF. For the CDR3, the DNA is TGTGCCAGCAGCTTGAACAGGGGGGACACTGAAGCTTTCTTT.

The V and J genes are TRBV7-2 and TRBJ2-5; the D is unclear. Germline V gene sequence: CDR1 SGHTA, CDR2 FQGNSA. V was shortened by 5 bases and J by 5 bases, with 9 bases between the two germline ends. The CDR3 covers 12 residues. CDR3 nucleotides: TGTGCCAGCAGCAGGTACGGGGAGACCCAGTACTTC. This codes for CASSRYGETQYF.

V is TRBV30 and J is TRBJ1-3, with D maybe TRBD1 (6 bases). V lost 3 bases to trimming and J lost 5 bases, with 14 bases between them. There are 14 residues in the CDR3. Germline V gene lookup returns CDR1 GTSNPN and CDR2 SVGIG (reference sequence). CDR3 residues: CAWRELDSRNTIYF. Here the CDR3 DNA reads TGTGCCTGGAGAGAACTGGACAGCAGAAACACCATATATTTT.

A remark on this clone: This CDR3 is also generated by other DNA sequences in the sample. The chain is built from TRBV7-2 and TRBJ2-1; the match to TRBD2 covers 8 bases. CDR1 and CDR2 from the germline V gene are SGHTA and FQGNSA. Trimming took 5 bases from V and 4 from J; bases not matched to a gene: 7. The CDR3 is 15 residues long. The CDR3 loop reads CASSRTSGSYNEQFF. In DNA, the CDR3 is TGTGCCAGCAGCCGTACTAGCGGTTCTTACAATGAGCAGTTCTTC.

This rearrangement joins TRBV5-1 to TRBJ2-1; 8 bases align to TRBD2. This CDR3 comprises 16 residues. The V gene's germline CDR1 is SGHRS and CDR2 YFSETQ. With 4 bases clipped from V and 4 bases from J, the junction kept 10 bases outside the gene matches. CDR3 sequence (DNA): TGCGCCAGCAGCCCTAAGCGGGAGTTGCTTTACAATGAGCAGTTCTTC. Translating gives CASSPKRELLYNEQFF.

CDR3 sequence (DNA): TGTGCCAGCAGCTACGACAGGGGGATGGAGACCCAGTACTTC. Translating gives CASSYDRGMETQYF. The chain employs TRBV7-8 and TRBJ2-5; 9 bases fit TRBD1. CDR3 size: 14 residues. The V gene's germline CDR1 is SGHVS and CDR2 FQNEAQ. The J segment lost 5 bases and the V segment lost 4 bases, leaving 5 bases of the junction unmatched. The variable domain in full, completed from reference TRBV7-8 and TRBJ2-5, reads GAGVSQSPRYKVAKRGQDVALRCDPISGHVSLFWYQQALGQGPEFLTYFQNEAQLDKSGLPSDRFFAERPEGSVSTLKIQRTQQEDSAVYLCASSYDRGMETQYFGPGTRLLVL.

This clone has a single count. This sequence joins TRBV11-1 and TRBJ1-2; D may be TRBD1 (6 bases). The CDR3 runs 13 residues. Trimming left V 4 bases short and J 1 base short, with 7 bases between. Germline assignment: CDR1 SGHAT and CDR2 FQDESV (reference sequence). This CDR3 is CASSSDSNYGYTF. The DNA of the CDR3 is TGTGCCAGCAGCTCGGACAGTAACTATGGCTACACCTTC.

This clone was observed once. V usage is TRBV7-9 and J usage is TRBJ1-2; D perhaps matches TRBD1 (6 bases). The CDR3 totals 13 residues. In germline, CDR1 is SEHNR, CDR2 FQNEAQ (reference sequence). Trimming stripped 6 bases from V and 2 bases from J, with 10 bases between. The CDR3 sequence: CASRMTGNYGYTF. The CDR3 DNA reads TGTGCCAGCAGGATGACAGGCAACTATGGCTACACCTTC. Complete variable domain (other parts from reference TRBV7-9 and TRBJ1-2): DTGVSQNPRHKITKRGQNVTFRCDPISEHNRLYWYRQTLGQGPEFLTYFQNEAQLEKSRLLSDRFSAERPKGSFSTLEIQRTEQGDSAMYLCASRMTGNYGYTFGSGTRLTVV.

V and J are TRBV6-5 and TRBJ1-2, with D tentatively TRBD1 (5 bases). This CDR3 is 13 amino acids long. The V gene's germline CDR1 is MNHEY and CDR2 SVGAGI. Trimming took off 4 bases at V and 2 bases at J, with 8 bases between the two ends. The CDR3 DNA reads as TGTGCCAGCAGTTTGACAGCGAACTATGGCTACACCTTC. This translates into CASSLTANYGYTF.

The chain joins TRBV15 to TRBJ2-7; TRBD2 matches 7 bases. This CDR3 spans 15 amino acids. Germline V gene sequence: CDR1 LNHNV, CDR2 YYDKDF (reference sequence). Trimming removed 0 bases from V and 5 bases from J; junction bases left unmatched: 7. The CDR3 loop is CATSRDNGRNHEQYF. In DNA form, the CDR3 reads TGTGCCACCAGCAGAGATAACGGGAGGAACCACGAGCAGTACTTC.

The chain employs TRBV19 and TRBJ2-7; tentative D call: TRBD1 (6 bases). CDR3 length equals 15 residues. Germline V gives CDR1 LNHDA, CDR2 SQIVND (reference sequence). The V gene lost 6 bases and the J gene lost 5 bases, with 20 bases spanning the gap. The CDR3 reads CASSPIGQRFHEQYF. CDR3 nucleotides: TGTGCCAGTAGCCCTATAGGACAGAGGTTCCACGAGCAGTACTTC.

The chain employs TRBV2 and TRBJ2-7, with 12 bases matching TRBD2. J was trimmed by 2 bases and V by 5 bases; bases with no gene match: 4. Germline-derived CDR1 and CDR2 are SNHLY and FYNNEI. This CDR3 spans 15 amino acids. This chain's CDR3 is CASSPTSGRTYEQYF. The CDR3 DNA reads TGTGCCAGCAGTCCTACTAGCGGGAGGACCTACGAGCAGTACTTC.

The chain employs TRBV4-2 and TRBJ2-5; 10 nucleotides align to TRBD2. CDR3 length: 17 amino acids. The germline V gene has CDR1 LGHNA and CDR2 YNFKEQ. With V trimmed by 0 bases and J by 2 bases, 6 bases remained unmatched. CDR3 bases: TGTGCCAGCAGCCAAGATTCGGGACTAGCGATACAAGAGACCCAGTACTTC. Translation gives CASSQDSGLAIQETQYF.

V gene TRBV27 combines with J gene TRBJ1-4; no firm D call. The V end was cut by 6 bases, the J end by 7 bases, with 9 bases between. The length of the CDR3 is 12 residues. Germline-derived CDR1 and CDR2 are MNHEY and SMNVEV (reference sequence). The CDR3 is CASSHSGEKLFF. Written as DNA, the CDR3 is TGTGCCAGCAGCCACTCGGGTGAAAAACTGTTTTTT.

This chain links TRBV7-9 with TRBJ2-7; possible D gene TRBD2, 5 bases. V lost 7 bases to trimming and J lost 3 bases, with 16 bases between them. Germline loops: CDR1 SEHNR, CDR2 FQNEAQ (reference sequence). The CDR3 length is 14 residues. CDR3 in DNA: TGTGCCAGCAACAACCCGGATCGGGGCTACGAGCAGTACTTC. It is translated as CASNNPDRGYEQYF.

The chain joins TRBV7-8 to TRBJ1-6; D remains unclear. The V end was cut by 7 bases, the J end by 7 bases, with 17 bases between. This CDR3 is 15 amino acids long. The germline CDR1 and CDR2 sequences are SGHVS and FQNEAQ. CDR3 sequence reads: CASTQMAHQNSPLHF. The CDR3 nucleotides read TGTGCCAGCACCCAAATGGCCCATCAAAATTCACCCCTCCACTTT.

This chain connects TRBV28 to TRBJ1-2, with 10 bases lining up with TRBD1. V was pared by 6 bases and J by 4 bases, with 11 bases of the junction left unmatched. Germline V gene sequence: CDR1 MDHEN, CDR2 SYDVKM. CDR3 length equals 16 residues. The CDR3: CASSGIGGQGIYGYTF. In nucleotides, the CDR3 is TGTGCCAGCAGCGGAATTGGGGGACAGGGGATCTATGGCTACACCTTC.

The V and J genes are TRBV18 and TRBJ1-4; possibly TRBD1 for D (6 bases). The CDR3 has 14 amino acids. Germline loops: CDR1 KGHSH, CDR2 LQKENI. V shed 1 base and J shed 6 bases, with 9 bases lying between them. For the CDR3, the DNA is TGTGCCAGCTCACCACAGGGACACTATGAAAAACTGTTTTTT. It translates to CASSPQGHYEKLFF.

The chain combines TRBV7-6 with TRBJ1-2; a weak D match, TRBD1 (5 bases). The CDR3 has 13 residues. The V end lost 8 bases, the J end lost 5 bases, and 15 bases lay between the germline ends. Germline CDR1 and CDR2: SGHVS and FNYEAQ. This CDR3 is CASGWEGRYGYTF. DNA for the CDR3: TGTGCCAGCGGATGGGAGGGACGGTATGGCTACACCTTC.